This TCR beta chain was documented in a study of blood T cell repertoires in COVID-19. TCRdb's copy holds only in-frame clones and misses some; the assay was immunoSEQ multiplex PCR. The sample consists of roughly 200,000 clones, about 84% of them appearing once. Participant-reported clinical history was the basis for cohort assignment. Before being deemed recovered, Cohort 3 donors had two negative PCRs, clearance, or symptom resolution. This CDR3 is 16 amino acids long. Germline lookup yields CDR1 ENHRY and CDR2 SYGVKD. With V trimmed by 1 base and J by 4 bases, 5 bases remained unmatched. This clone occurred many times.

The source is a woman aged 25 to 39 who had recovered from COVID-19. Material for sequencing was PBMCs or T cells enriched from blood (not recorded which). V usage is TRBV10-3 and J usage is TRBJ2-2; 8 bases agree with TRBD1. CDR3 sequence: CAISEFQGAGTGELFF. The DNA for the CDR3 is TGTGCCATCAGTGAGTTCCAGGGGGCGGGCACCGGGGAGCTGTTTTTT.